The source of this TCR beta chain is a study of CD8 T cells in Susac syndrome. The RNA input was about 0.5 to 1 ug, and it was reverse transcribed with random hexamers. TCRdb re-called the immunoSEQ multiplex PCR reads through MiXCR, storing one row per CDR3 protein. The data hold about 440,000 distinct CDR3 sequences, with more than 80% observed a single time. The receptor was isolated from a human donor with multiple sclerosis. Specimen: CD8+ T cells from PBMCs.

CDR3 DNA: TGTGCCAGCAGCTTAGAGGGGGCGGGCGAGCAGTACTTC. It codes for CASSLEGAGEQYF. The rearrangement joins TRBV7-8 to TRBJ2-7; 7 nucleotides match TRBD1. With V trimmed by 1 base and J by 6 bases, 3 bases remained unmatched. The CDR3 consists of 13 residues. Germline loops: CDR1 SGHVS, CDR2 FQNEAQ.